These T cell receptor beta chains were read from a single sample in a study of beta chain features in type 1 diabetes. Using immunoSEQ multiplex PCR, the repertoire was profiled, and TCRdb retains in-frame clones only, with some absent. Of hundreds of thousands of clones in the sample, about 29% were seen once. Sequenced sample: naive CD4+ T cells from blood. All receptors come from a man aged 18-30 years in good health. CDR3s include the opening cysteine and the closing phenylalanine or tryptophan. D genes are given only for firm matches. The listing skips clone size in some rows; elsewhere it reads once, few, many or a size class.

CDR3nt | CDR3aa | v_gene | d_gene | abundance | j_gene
TGTGCCAGCAGCACTTACACGATTACGAGCTATGGCTACACCTTC | CASSTYTITSYGYTF | TRBV7-9 | NA | NA | TRBJ1-2
TGTGCCAGCAGCTTAGTAGCTAGCGGGAGCCCAGATACGCAGTATTTT | CASSLVASGSPDTQYF | TRBV7-2 | TRBD2 | NA | TRBJ2-3
TGCGCCAGCAGCCAAGATGGGACAGGGACCACGGGAGTCACAGATACGCAGTATTTT | CASSQDGTGTTGVTDTQYF | TRBV4-1 | TRBD1 | NA | TRBJ2-3
TGCGCCAGCAGCCAAGATTTGCTAGCGGGAAGTAGGGGAGTATACAATGAGCAGTTCTTC | CASSQDLLAGSRGVYNEQFF | TRBV4-3 | TRBD2 | NA | TRBJ2-1
TGCGCCAGCAGCTATGACAGCTCGGAGACCCAGTACTTC | CASSYDSSETQYF | TRBV5-1 | NA | few | TRBJ2-5
TGTGCCAGCAGCAAAGGACAGGGGGCGGTTGCGGATACGCAGTATTTT | CASSKGQGAVADTQYF | TRBV28 | TRBD1 | few | TRBJ2-3
TGTGCCAGCAGCGTAATGAGCACAGATACGCAGTATTTT | CASSVMSTDTQYF | TRBV9 | NA | NA | TRBJ2-3
TGCAGCGTCACCGGGACTTTAATCGATACGCAGTATTTT | CSVTGTLIDTQYF | TRBV29-1 | NA | NA | TRBJ2-3
TGTGCCAGCAGTGGACTTAGCGGGCGGGACACCGGGGAGCTGTTTTTT | CASSGLSGRDTGELFF | TRBV25-1 | TRBD2 | NA | TRBJ2-2
TGCAGCGTCGCGGGGGAGACCTACGAGCAGTACTTC | CSVAGETYEQYF | TRBV29-1 | TRBD2 | few | TRBJ2-7